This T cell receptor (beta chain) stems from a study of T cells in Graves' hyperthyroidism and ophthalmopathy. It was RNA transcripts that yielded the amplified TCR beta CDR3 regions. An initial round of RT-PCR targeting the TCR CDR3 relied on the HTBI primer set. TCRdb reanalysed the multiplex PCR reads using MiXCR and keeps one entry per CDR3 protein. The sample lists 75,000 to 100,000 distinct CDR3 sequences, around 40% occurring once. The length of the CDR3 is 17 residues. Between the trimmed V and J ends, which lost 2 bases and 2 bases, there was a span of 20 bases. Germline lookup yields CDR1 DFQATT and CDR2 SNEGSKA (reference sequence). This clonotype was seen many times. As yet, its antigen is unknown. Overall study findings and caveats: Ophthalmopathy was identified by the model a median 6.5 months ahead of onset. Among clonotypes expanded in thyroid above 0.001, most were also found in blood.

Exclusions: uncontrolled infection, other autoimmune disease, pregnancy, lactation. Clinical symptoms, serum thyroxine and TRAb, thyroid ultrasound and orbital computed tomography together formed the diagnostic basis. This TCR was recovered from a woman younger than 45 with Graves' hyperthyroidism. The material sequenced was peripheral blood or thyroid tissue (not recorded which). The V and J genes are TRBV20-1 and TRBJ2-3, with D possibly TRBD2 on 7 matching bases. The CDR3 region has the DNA TGCAGTGCTAGAACCAGAGAGGGGGAGGGCCCCACAGATACGCAGTATTTT. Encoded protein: CSARTREGEGPTDTQYF.